The T cell receptor beta chain under discussion was sequenced for a study of cytomegalovirus exposure and HLA in healthy donors. Regarding the study as a whole: The authors enumerated around 150 TCR beta chains as linked to cytomegalovirus.

Germline values: CDR1 SGHNT, CDR2 YYREEE (reference sequence). The CDR3 is made up of 14 amino acids. With V trimmed by 4 bases and J by 6 bases, 9 bases remained unmatched. In the case of this clone: The antigen remains unidentified.

Using immunoSEQ multiplex PCR, the repertoire was profiled, and TCRdb retains in-frame clones only, with some absent. Counted here are around 250,000 clones, 90% occurring once; the ten biggest clones make up 0.37%. The receptor comes from a woman between 18 and 30 years old in good health and CMV-seronegative. The genes are TRBV5-4 and TRBJ2-7; 8 bases fit TRBD1. Sequencing was carried out using PBMCs. The CDR3 nucleotides are TGTGCCAGCAGCGCCGGACAGGGACGGGCCGAGCAGTACGTC. Its protein product is CASSAGQGRAEQYV.